This T cell receptor (beta chain) came from a study of radiotherapy plus CTLA-4 blockade in lung cancer. About the study: In about 20% of patients, objective responses were seen; approximately 30% had disease control. General study findings and limits: Radiotherapy was combined with ipilimumab, and tumor-derived TCR clones then expanded in blood.

The method was immunoSEQ multiplex PCR; TCRdb's version includes in-frame clones alone and lacks a portion of them. The data hold 85,000 to 90,000 clones, with around 72% observed a single time. Treatment of patients with chemo-refractory metastatic non-small-cell lung cancer consisted of focal radiation plus CTLA-4 blockade with ipilimumab. A word on this clone: What it binds is not known.

Per germline, CDR1 MNHEY and CDR2 SVGAGI. The ends were cut back, 5 bases at V and 4 bases at J, with 14 bases in the middle. The CDR3 has 14 amino acids. Sequenced here: peripheral blood, sampled from a patient treated with radiotherapy plus ipilimumab. The chain employs TRBV6-5 and TRBJ2-5, with D maybe TRBD1 (5 bases). The TCR was taken from a human donor with non-small cell lung cancer that progressed on radiotherapy plus ipilimumab. In DNA form, the CDR3 reads TGTGCCAGCAGTCTCTCCAGTGGGGCAGAGACCCAGTACTTC. Translation gives CASSLSSGAETQYF.